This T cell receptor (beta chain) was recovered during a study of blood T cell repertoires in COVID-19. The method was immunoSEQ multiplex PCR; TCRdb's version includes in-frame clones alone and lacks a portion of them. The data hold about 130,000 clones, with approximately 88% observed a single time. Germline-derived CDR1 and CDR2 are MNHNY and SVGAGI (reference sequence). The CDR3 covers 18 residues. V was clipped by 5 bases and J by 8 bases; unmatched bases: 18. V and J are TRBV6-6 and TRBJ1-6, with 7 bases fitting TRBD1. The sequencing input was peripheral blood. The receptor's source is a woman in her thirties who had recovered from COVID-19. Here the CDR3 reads CASSRQLRGQSVYSPLHF. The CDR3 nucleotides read TGTGCCAGCAGTCGACAACTCCGGGGACAGTCCGTATATTCACCCCTCCACTTT.